This entry lists 4 T cell receptor beta chains sequenced from one sample in a study of CD8 T cells in Susac syndrome. Random hexamers served to reverse transcribe roughly 0.5 to 1 ug RNA. TCRdb re-called the immunoSEQ multiplex PCR reads with MiXCR, one entry per CDR3 protein. The sample has around 140,000 distinct CDR3 sequences, about 95% seen once. Material for sequencing was CD4+ T cells from PBMCs. These receptors were collected from a human donor with multiple sclerosis.

The chain has TRBV28 and TRBJ1-6; D is uncertain. The germline V gene encodes CDR1 MDHEN and CDR2 SYDVKM. V lost 11 bases and J lost 8, with 13 bases in between. This CDR3 spans 12 amino acids. The CDR3 spells CAVRGLDSPLHF. CDR3 sequence (DNA): TGTGCCGTCCGGGGTCTAGATTCACCCCTCCACTTT.

The chain employs TRBV12-3 or TRBV12-4 and TRBJ1-1; D not certain. This CDR3 contains 13 residues. V shed 5 bases and J shed 0 bases, with 7 bases lying between them. The CDR3 DNA sequence: TGTGCCAGCAGTCCTCAGATGAACACTGAAGCTTTCTTT. It encodes CASSPQMNTEAFF.

The gene calls are TRBV4-2 and TRBJ2-1; TRBD2 aligns across 13 bases. Germline CDR1 and CDR2: LGHNA and YNFKEQ. The CDR3 covers 17 residues. V shed 4 bases and J 7 bases; nucleotides not matched to a gene: 10. The DNA of the CDR3 is TGTGCCAGCAGCCCAGAGGTATCGGGACTAGCGGGAAATGAGCAGTTCTTC. Translation: CASSPEVSGLAGNEQFF.

The chain employs TRBV7-2 and TRBJ2-1, with TRBD2 matching over 13 bases. The CDR3 has 15 amino acids. V lost 5 bases, J lost 6 bases, and 4 bases stayed unmatched. Germline values: CDR1 SGHTA, CDR2 FQGNSA. The CDR3, as DNA: TGTGCCAGCAGCATGACTAGCGGGGGGTTCAATGAGCAGTTCTTC. Protein: CASSMTSGGFNEQFF.